Listed here is a single T cell receptor beta chain. This clonotype was detected many times. Its antigen has not been determined. No much larger clone is present one base from it, and per-base qualities are unavailable. The source of the sample is a study of T cells of healthy individuals (dated by TCRdb to between 2017 and 2018). The library was generated by 5' RACE. The run used an Illumina MiSeq. TCRdb redid the processing of the public reads, applying fastp at Q25 and MiXCR, and retained in-frame beta chains. Rows are unified per CDR3 protein, each entry keeping the most common DNA and genes. The sample records some 69,000 distinct CDR3 sequences, around 15% of which are singletons. The ten top clones hold about 4.7% of the sample. For CDR1 and CDR2, the germline V gene lists LGHNA and YSLEER. The junction shows trimming of 1 base on V and 4 bases on J, and the gene matches do not reach 4 bases of it. Including cysteine and phenylalanine, the CDR3 has 17 amino acids. Of all the DNA, just the CDR3 is kept, 51 bases in frame from base 1.

The receptor comes from a human donor in good health. The chain was built from TRBV4-3 and TRBJ2-2; TRBD2 fits 12 bases in the junction. CDR3 region: CASSQGLAGEGTGELFF. The nucleotide sequence is TGCGCCAGCAGCCAAGGACTAGCGGGAGAGGGCACCGGGGAGCTGTTTTTT.